This T cell receptor (beta chain) was documented in a study of CD8+ T cells in alopecia areata. Study outcomes and limitations: While tofacitinib was given, many expanded lesional clones persisted in scalp and blood.

This sample's treatment: oral pan-JAK inhibitor, 5-10 mg twice daily. A remark on this clone: Its cognate antigen is unknown.

Germline assignment: CDR1 SGHRS and CDR2 YFSETQ. J gave up 3 bases and V 3 bases, and 7 bases lay outside the gene matches. The CDR3 length is 15 residues. Extraction and reverse transcription of RNA yielded cDNA as the sequencing template. Generated by immunoSEQ multiplex PCR, the TCRdb table keeps only in-frame clones and is missing some. The table shows roughly 200,000 clones, with around two fifths occurring only once. Sequencing was performed on CD4+ T cells sorted from blood, taken at roughly week 30, from a patient treated with tofacitinib. The rearrangement uses TRBV5-1 and TRBJ2-7; 9 nucleotides agree with TRBD1. This TCR came from a human donor with alopecia areata. The CDR3 protein is CASSSYTGGGYEQYF. CDR3 nucleotides: TGCGCCAGCAGCTCATACACAGGGGGCGGCTACGAGCAGTACTTC.